Listed below are T cell receptor beta chains from one sample, sequenced in a study of T cell responses to AZD1222 COVID-19 vaccine. Sequencing was performed with immunoSEQ multiplex PCR; in TCRdb, only in-frame clones are kept and a portion is missing. Seen here are 100,000 or so clones, around 89% observed once, and the top ten hold about 9.1%. This specimen consisted of peripheral blood, obtained on day 0 of AZD1222 vaccination. The receptors stem from an adult in good health. Both conserved end residues are part of each CDR3.

v_call: TRBV29-1
j_call: TRBJ2-1
cdr3_aa: CSVEGTAGGDYNEQFF

v_call: TRBV18
j_call: TRBJ1-2
cdr3_aa: CASSPGQLNGYTF

v_call: TRBV2
j_call: TRBJ2-2
cdr3_aa: CASSVYSAYTGELFF

v_call: TRBV3-1/TRBV3-2
j_call: TRBJ2-1
cdr3_aa: CASSQESRTEQFF

v_call: TRBV7-3
j_call: TRBJ2-1
cdr3_aa: CASSLTGGRPNNEQFF

v_call: TRBV4-2
j_call: TRBJ2-5
cdr3_aa: CASSQPERDQETQYF

v_call: TRBV15
j_call: TRBJ1-1
cdr3_aa: CATSRDHTEAFF

v_call: TRBV30
j_call: TRBJ1-1
cdr3_aa: CAFPTGLNTEAFF

v_call: TRBV4-2
j_call: TRBJ1-1
cdr3_aa: CASSQASTGTAMKAFF

v_call: TRBV3-1/TRBV3-2
j_call: TRBJ1-2
cdr3_aa: CASSPLAGRGRGWGYTF

v_call: TRBV27
j_call: TRBJ1-2
cdr3_aa: CASSLSRGLGTNYGYTF

v_call: TRBV2
j_call: TRBJ2-1
cdr3_aa: CASRAWNEQFF

v_call: TRBV24-1
j_call: TRBJ2-1
cdr3_aa: CATSDSRGGEQFF

v_call: TRBV6-5
j_call: TRBJ2-7
cdr3_aa: CASSPAGVEYEQYF

v_call: TRBV9
j_call: TRBJ2-7
cdr3_aa: CASSESGILLAEQYF

v_call: TRBV28
j_call: TRBJ1-4
cdr3_aa: CASSEDRVREKLFF

v_call: TRBV27
j_call: TRBJ2-3
cdr3_aa: CASSLWGDSTDTQYF

v_call: TRBV6-6
j_call: TRBJ1-1
cdr3_aa: CASSYSMDIEEAFF

v_call: TRBV7-2
j_call: TRBJ1-5
cdr3_aa: CASSLVGGGGSQPQHF

v_call: TRBV30
j_call: TRBJ1-4
cdr3_aa: CAWGGVQEKLFF

v_call: TRBV6-1
j_call: TRBJ1-2
cdr3_aa: CASSGTGVDGYTF

v_call: TRBV29-1
j_call: TRBJ2-1
cdr3_aa: CSVGDQVNNEQFF

v_call: TRBV13
j_call: TRBJ1-6
cdr3_aa: CASSFGRGNSPLHF

v_call: TRBV2
j_call: TRBJ2-7
cdr3_aa: CASSDVLSYEQYF

v_call: TRBV5-1
j_call: TRBJ2-1
cdr3_aa: CASSFSASVTNEQFF

v_call: TRBV7-3
j_call: TRBJ2-5
cdr3_aa: CASSSSGSGKTQYF